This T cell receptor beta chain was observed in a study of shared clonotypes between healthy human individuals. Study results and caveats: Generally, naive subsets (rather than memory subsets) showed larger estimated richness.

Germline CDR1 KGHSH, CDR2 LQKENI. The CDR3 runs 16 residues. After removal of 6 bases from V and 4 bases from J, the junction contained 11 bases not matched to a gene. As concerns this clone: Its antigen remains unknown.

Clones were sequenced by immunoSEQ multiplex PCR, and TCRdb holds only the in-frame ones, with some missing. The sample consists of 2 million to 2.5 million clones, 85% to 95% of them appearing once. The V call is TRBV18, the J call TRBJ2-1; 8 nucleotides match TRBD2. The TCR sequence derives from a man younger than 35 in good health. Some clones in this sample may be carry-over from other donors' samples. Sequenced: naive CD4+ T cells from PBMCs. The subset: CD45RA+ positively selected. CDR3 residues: CASSPGERGRYNEQFF. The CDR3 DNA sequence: TGTGCCAGCTCCCCTGGGGAGCGGGGGAGATACAATGAGCAGTTCTTC.